These 21 T cell receptor beta chains were sequenced from one sample in a study of T cell changes during pregnancy in multiple sclerosis. TCRdb keeps only in-frame clones here, not all; method: immunoSEQ multiplex PCR. The sample yields around 69,000 clones, 92% seen once. The sample here was peripheral blood, taken in the first trimester of pregnancy. All receptors come from a female donor with multiple sclerosis, enrolled in a pregnancy study.

The chain joins TRBV27 to TRBJ2-7; tentatively, D is TRBD2 (5 bases). Germline loops: CDR1 MNHEY, CDR2 SMNVEV (reference sequence). The CDR3 loop spans 13 amino acids. Deletions cut 8 bases from V and 4 bases from J, with 15 bases between. The CDR3 reads CASGTGSQYEQYF. CDR3 DNA: TGTGCCAGCGGCACTGGGAGCCAATACGAGCAGTACTTC.

This chain uses TRBV28 with TRBJ2-7; the match to TRBD2 covers 9 bases. The CDR3 loop spans 13 amino acids. V gave up 4 bases and J gave up 7 bases; unmatched junction bases: 5. Germline V gene lookup returns CDR1 MDHEN and CDR2 SYDVKM. CDR3 nucleotides: TGTGCCAGCAGTTCAGGACTAGCGAGGGAGCAGTACTTC. This gives the protein CASSSGLAREQYF.

The genes are TRBV7-3 and TRBJ2-2, with a weak D call TRBD2 (6 bases). Germline values: CDR1 SGHTA, CDR2 FQGTGA. V was clipped by 5 bases and J by 0 bases, with 13 bases between them. The length of the CDR3 is 16 residues. The CDR3 DNA reads TGTGCCAGCAGCATTACGGGGGAGGCGAACACCGGGGAGCTGTTTTTT. Translating it yields CASSITGEANTGELFF.

The chain links TRBV4-3 to TRBJ2-7; 8 nucleotides align to TRBD2. The germline V gene encodes CDR1 LGHNA and CDR2 YSLEER. This CDR3 contains 14 residues. V shed 0 bases and J 7 bases; nucleotides not matched to a gene: 5. The chain's CDR3 is CASSQDRGGREQYF. CDR3 DNA sequence: TGCGCCAGCAGCCAAGATCGGGGGGGTCGGGAGCAGTACTTC.

This clone was counted between two and nine times. The V and J genes are TRBV5-1 and TRBJ2-1, with a weak D call TRBD2 (6 bases). V gave up 5 bases and J gave up 12 bases, with 21 bases separating them. The CDR3 sequence is 14 residues long. Looked up from germline, CDR1 is SGHRS and CDR2 is YFSETQ. In nucleotides, the CDR3 is TGCGCCAGCAGTACAGTCTCCATAGCGCGGGGGCAGTTCTTC. Protein: CASSTVSIARGQFF.

The chain uses TRBV4-3 and TRBJ2-3; D gene ambiguous. CDR1 and CDR2 from the germline V gene are LGHNA and YSLEER. The V and J ends lost 4 bases and 4 bases respectively, with 18 bases between them. The CDR3 is 16 amino acids. CDR3 amino acids: CASSLKALVYSDTQYF. The CDR3, as DNA: TGCGCCAGCAGCCTCAAGGCCCTAGTTTATTCAGATACGCAGTATTTT.

The chain joins TRBV30 to TRBJ2-7, with D possibly TRBD1 on 5 matching bases. CDR3 length equals 17 residues. Germline V CDR1 and CDR2: GTSNPN, SVGIG (reference sequence). The V end lost 0 bases, the J end lost 3 bases, and 21 bases lay between the germline ends. CDR3 sequence: CAWSVGKIVRTYYEQYF. The CDR3 DNA sequence: TGTGCCTGGAGTGTAGGAAAAATCGTTAGGACATACTACGAGCAGTACTTC.

This rearrangement joins TRBV2 to TRBJ2-2; the match to TRBD2 covers 10 bases. The V gene end was trimmed by 8 bases and the J gene end by 5 bases; junction bases not matched to a gene: 11. From germline, CDR1 is SNHLY and CDR2 FYNNEI. CDR3 length equals 16 residues. The CDR3 DNA reads as TGTGCCAGCCGAGAGTCGAGACTAGCGGGTACCGGGGAGCTGTTTTTT. It codes for CASRESRLAGTGELFF.

This chain connects TRBV5-1 to TRBJ2-7, with D perhaps TRBD1 (7 bases). With 4 bases removed from V and 3 bases from J, the gap between germline ends came to 17 bases. The CDR3 is 15 amino acids. Looked up from germline, CDR1 is SGHRS and CDR2 is YFSETQ. As DNA, the CDR3 is TGCGCCAGCAGCGCGGGGACAGTCCTGATCTACGAGCAGTACTTC. Protein sequence: CASSAGTVLIYEQYF.

This clone was observed once. The chain carries TRBV5-1 and TRBJ2-1, with 7 positions matching TRBD2. Germline V gene data show CDR1 as SGHRS and CDR2 as YFSETQ. Trimming cost V 4 bases and J 0 bases; bases outside gene matches: 4. The CDR3 runs 15 residues. The CDR3 bases are TGCGCCAGCAGCCCAAGCGGGGTCTCCTACAATGAGCAGTTCTTC. Translated: CASSPSGVSYNEQFF.

V usage is TRBV7-9 and J usage is TRBJ2-6, with D possibly being TRBD1 (6 bases). V lost 1 base to trimming and J lost 2 bases, with 9 bases between them. Germline V CDR1 and CDR2: SEHNR, FQNEAQ (reference sequence). CDR3 length equals 16 residues. CDR3 nucleotide sequence: TGTGCCAGCAGCTTAGTAGCAGGGGCTGGGGCCAACGTCCTGACTTTC. Translated, it gives CASSLVAGAGANVLTF.

This clone has only one observation. V is TRBV5-1 and J is TRBJ1-1; 7 nucleotides match TRBD1. With 1 base clipped from V and 5 bases from J, the junction kept 2 bases outside the gene matches. Germline V lookup: CDR1 SGHRS, CDR2 YFSETQ. The CDR3 has 13 amino acids. The CDR3 here is CASSLSGGTEAFF. For the CDR3, the DNA is TGCGCCAGCAGCTTGTCAGGGGGGACTGAAGCTTTCTTT.

This CDR3 is CASSLGAGGEAFF. The CDR3 DNA reads as TGTGCCAGCAGCTTAGGGGCAGGGGGCGAAGCTTTCTTT. The rearrangement joins TRBV7-9 to TRBJ1-1; TRBD1 matches 8 bases. V was pared by 1 base and J by 8 bases, with 3 bases of the junction left unmatched. Germline lookup yields CDR1 SEHNR and CDR2 FQNEAQ (reference sequence). This CDR3 contains 13 residues.

The chain employs TRBV5-4 and TRBJ1-1, with D possibly being TRBD1 (5 bases). CDR1 and CDR2 from the germline V gene are SGHNT and YYREEE (reference sequence). Trimming removed 0 bases from V and 3 bases from J, with 12 bases in between. This CDR3 region has 15 residues. The CDR3 region has the DNA TGTGCCAGCAGCTTGGCAGCGGGGGAGTACACTGAAGCTTTCTTT. It is translated as CASSLAAGEYTEAFF.

The gene calls are TRBV7-2 and TRBJ2-2, with D uncertain. The germline V and J ends were trimmed by 4 bases and 6 bases, with 9 bases remaining between them. This CDR3 comprises 13 residues. CDR1 is SGHTA and CDR2 is FQGNSA in the germline V gene. CDR3 coding DNA: TGTGCCAGCAGCTACAGAGCTTCCGGGGAGCTGTTTTTT. It yields the protein CASSYRASGELFF.

The chain recombines TRBV29-1 with TRBJ2-3; D remains ambiguous. The CDR3 sequence is 10 residues long. Trimming cost V 7 bases and J 4 bases, with 6 bases left between them. Looked up from germline, CDR1 is SQVTM and CDR2 is ANQGSEA. CDR3 sequence reads: CSALADTQYF. The CDR3 DNA reads as TGCAGCGCGTTAGCAGATACGCAGTATTTT.

V usage is TRBV27 and J usage is TRBJ2-7, with 9 bases that match TRBD2. Germline values: CDR1 MNHEY, CDR2 SMNVEV (reference sequence). The CDR3 contains 15 residues. V was clipped by 3 bases and J by 7 bases; unmatched bases: 10. The CDR3 nucleotides read TGTGCCAGCAGTTTTTCCCCGGGACTAGCACGAGAGCAGTACTTC. Amino acids: CASSFSPGLAREQYF.

The chain uses TRBV15 and TRBJ1-5; 9 bases are a match to TRBD1. V gave up 5 bases and J gave up 6 bases; unmatched junction bases: 8. This CDR3 spans 15 amino acids. Germline V gene lookup returns CDR1 LNHNV and CDR2 YYDKDF (reference sequence). The CDR3 sequence: CATSPRGQGSQPQHF. CDR3 nucleotide sequence: TGTGCCACCAGCCCCCGCGGACAGGGGAGTCAGCCCCAGCATTTT.

The genes are TRBV19 and TRBJ2-4, with 12 bases matching TRBD2. V shed 5 bases and J 7 bases; nucleotides not matched to a gene: 21. The CDR3 runs 20 residues. Germline CDR1 reads LNHDA; CDR2 reads SQIVND (reference sequence). CDR3 sequence: CASSLYSFATSGSRLNIQYF. The CDR3 DNA is TGTGCCAGTAGTCTGTACAGTTTTGCGACTAGCGGGAGTCGGTTGAACATTCAGTACTTC.

V is TRBV19 and J is TRBJ1-5, with 12 bases fitting TRBD1. The V segment lost 8 bases and the J segment 7 bases; nucleotides outside the gene matches: 12. The CDR3 runs 16 residues. CDR1 is LNHDA, CDR2 SQIVND, per germline (reference sequence). The CDR3 DNA follows: TGTGCCAGTCAAAAAGGGGACAGGGGGCTCAAGCAGCCCCAGCATTTT. This sequence encodes CASQKGDRGLKQPQHF. The variable domain in full, completed from reference TRBV19 and TRBJ1-5, reads DGGITQSPKYLFRKEGQNVTLSCEQNLNHDAMYWYRQDPGQGLRLIYYSQIVNDFQKGDIAEGYSVSREKKESFPLTVTSAQKNPTAFYLCASQKGDRGLKQPQHFGDGTRLSIL.

This clone has more than one count but fewer than ten. The chain recombines TRBV10-1 with TRBJ2-1, with D possibly being TRBD2 (5 bases). V dropped 4 bases and J dropped 5 bases, with 9 bases sitting between them. The CDR3 extends over 13 amino acids. Germline CDR1 is WNHNN and CDR2 is SYGVQD (reference sequence). CDR3 loop: CASSAGKNNEQFF. CDR3 coding DNA: TGCGCCAGCAGTGCCGGGAAAAACAATGAGCAGTTCTTC.